Presented here are 18 T cell receptor beta chains from one specimen sequenced in a study of T-cell reconstitution after alpha-beta-depleted transplantation in children. Unique molecular identifiers were incorporated during preparation of the TCRbeta library. TCRdb redid the calling of the PCR reads with MiXCR, one entry per CDR3 protein. Altogether about 640,000 distinct CDR3 sequences are present, around 17% being singletons, with the ten largest covering around 0.96%. Sequences were derived from PBMCs from the stem cell graft donor, sampled from the stem cell graft. Every receptor here comes from a human donor who donated a stem cell graft to a child with acute myeloid leukemia.

As for this clonotype: A much larger clone is a single base away; this may be a read error. This chain joins TRBV6-5 and TRBJ2-1; D not certain. Germline CDR1 reads MNHEY; CDR2 reads SVGAGI. CDR3 length: 11 amino acids. The DNA for the CDR3 is TGTGCCAGCAGGGTAGATAATGACCAGTTCTTC. As protein: CASRVDNDQFF.

V usage is TRBV7-9 and J usage is TRBJ1-4, with D unresolved. Germline V gene sequence: CDR1 SEHNR, CDR2 FQNEAQ (reference sequence). V was shortened by 5 bases and J by 0 bases, with 10 bases between the two germline ends. This CDR3 is built from 15 residues. The CDR3 DNA reads as TGTGCCAGCAGCCAACAGCCCTCAACTAATGAAAAACTGTTTTTT. It yields the protein CASSQQPSTNEKLFF.

This clonotype was picked up a small number of times. The chain recombines TRBV7-8 with TRBJ1-1; D is ambiguous. The CDR3 is 15 residues long. Germline loops: CDR1 SGHVS, CDR2 FQNEAQ. Trimming pared 5 bases from V and 3 bases from J, leaving 16 bases between. CDR3 protein: CASSPRAQTDTEAFF. CDR3 nucleotides: TGTGCCAGCAGCCCGCGGGCCCAGACGGACACTGAAGCTTTCTTT.

For the CDR3, the DNA is TGCGCCAGCAGCTTGGTGGACAGGGACGGGGAGCAGTACTTC. Translated: CASSLVDRDGEQYF. This sequence joins TRBV5-1 and TRBJ2-7, with 8 nucleotides matching TRBD1. The V segment lost 0 bases and the J segment 7 bases; nucleotides outside the gene matches: 6. The V gene's germline CDR1 is SGHRS and CDR2 YFSETQ. This CDR3 spans 14 amino acids.

This chain links TRBV7-9 with TRBJ2-7; the D call may be TRBD1 or TRBD2 (5 bases each). The CDR3 runs 13 residues. V lost 6 bases, J lost 6 bases, and 15 bases lay in between. Per the germline V gene, CDR1 is SEHNR and CDR2 is FQNEAQ (reference sequence). CDR3 coding DNA: TGTGCCAGCAGGGGGCCAGGGAGCTTCGAGCAGTACTTC. It is translated as CASRGPGSFEQYF.

There are many counts of this clonotype. The rearrangement uses TRBV5-6 and TRBJ1-6; D is unclear. The length of the CDR3 is 16 residues. Trimming pared 4 bases from V and 0 bases from J, leaving 11 bases between. Germline CDR1 and CDR2: SGHDT and YYEEEE. This CDR3 reads CASSADRSSYNSPLHF. CDR3 DNA sequence: TGTGCCAGCAGCGCGGACCGAAGCTCCTATAATTCACCCCTCCACTTT.

Ten or more counts support this clonotype. The chain couples TRBV4-2 to TRBJ2-2; possibly TRBD1 for D (6 bases). The V gene lost 3 bases and the J gene lost 6 bases, with 8 bases spanning the gap. Germline lookup yields CDR1 LGHNA and CDR2 YNFKEQ. The CDR3 runs 13 residues. Written as DNA, the CDR3 is TGTGCCAGCAGCCAGCAGGGGTCCGGGGAGCTGTTTTTT. This encodes CASSQQGSGELFF.

This clonotype was seen a few times. The V gene is TRBV27, the J gene TRBJ2-7; D is possibly TRBD1 (6 bases). Trimming cost V 7 bases and J 2 bases, with 15 bases left between them. From germline, CDR1 is MNHEY and CDR2 SMNVEV (reference sequence). CDR3 size: 14 residues. The CDR3 spells CASNPSGQTYEQYF. CDR3 in DNA: TGTGCCAGCAACCCCTCAGGACAGACCTACGAGCAGTACTTC.

This clonotype was counted ten times or more. The chain links TRBV20-1 to TRBJ2-1; D not resolved. Germline CDR1 reads DFQATT; CDR2 reads SNEGSKA (reference sequence). The CDR3 runs 13 residues. Trimming shortened V by 5 bases and J by 7 bases, and 15 bases separated the two germline ends. CDR3 in amino acids: CSAASMGTNEQFF. DNA for the CDR3: TGCAGTGCTGCGAGCATGGGCACTAATGAGCAGTTCTTC.

The CDR3 spells CASSYIVDTQYF. The CDR3 nucleotides are TGTGCCAGCAGCTATATAGTAGATACGCAGTATTTT. The chain recombines TRBV5-6 with TRBJ2-3; D gene uncertain. V dropped 3 bases and J dropped 5 bases, with 7 bases sitting between them. This CDR3 spans 12 amino acids. CDR1 SGHDT and CDR2 YYEEEE come from the germline V gene.

This clonotype was found many times. This chain links TRBV20-1 with TRBJ2-1; D is unclear. Germline values: CDR1 DFQATT, CDR2 SNEGSKA (reference sequence). The CDR3 spans 12 residues. The CDR3 bases are TGCGGCGTGGCGGTCTCCTACAATGAGCAGTTCTTC. Translation: CGVAVSYNEQFF.

This clonotype was picked up a small number of times. The chain's CDR3 is CATRGPATEAFF. The CDR3 DNA is TGTGCCACCAGGGGCCCCGCAACTGAAGCTTTCTTT. The chain has TRBV24-1 and TRBJ1-1; D not certain. CDR1 KGHDR and CDR2 SFDVKD come from the germline V gene. Trimming stripped 7 bases from V and 5 bases from J, with 10 bases between. CDR3 length: 12 residues.

The chain has TRBV3-1 and TRBJ2-3; 8 bases map to TRBD1. The V gene's germline CDR1 is LGHDT and CDR2 YNNKEL (reference sequence). The CDR3 sequence is 17 residues long. After removal of 4 bases from V and 6 bases from J, the junction contained 15 bases not matched to a gene. CDR3: CASSPPLRTGWTDTQYF. In DNA form, the CDR3 reads TGTGCCAGCAGCCCCCCTTTACGGACAGGGTGGACGGATACGCAGTATTTT.

This clonotype was seen many times. This chain connects TRBV20-1 to TRBJ2-1; no clear D. V was pared by 0 bases and J by 0 bases, with 15 bases between. The length of the CDR3 is 17 residues. Per the germline V gene, CDR1 is DFQATT and CDR2 is SNEGSKA (reference sequence). The CDR3 coding sequence is TGCAGTGCTAGAGATCCATCTTCCTCGCGCTCCTACAATGAGCAGTTCTTC. Its translation: CSARDPSSSRSYNEQFF.

In its sample, this clonotype was seen many times. The chain couples TRBV12-3 or TRBV12-4 to TRBJ1-1; D unclear. Trimming removed 3 bases at V and 0 bases at J, with 8 bases between. There are 14 residues in the CDR3. The CDR3 is CASSLLEMNTEAFF. The CDR3 bases are TGTGCCAGCAGTTTGTTGGAAATGAACACTGAAGCTTTCTTT.

The V gene is TRBV4-3, the J gene TRBJ1-4; possible D gene TRBD1, 6 bases. The V end lost 0 bases, the J end lost 4 bases, and 15 bases lay between the germline ends. Germline values: CDR1 LGHNA, CDR2 YSLEER. The CDR3 loop spans 17 amino acids. The CDR3 DNA sequence: TGCGCCAGCAGCCAAGAGGAGCGGGGGGCTGGTAATGAAAAACTGTTTTTT. The encoded protein is CASSQEERGAGNEKLFF.

The table lists this clonotype with many counts. This rearrangement joins TRBV5-1 to TRBJ1-1, with D hard to call. CDR1 and CDR2 from the germline V gene are SGHRS and YFSETQ. The CDR3 has 13 amino acids. Trimming pared 0 bases from V and 3 bases from J, leaving 6 bases between. As DNA, the CDR3 is TGCGCCAGCAGCTTGGACATGGACACTGAAGCTTTCTTT. Protein product: CASSLDMDTEAFF.

This clonotype was recorded at least ten times. The chain couples TRBV20-1 to TRBJ1-4; possible D gene TRBD1, 5 bases. The germline V gene has CDR1 DFQATT and CDR2 SNEGSKA (reference sequence). The CDR3 runs 14 residues. V was clipped by 1 base and J by 4 bases, with 10 bases between them. The CDR3 bases are TGCAGTGCTAGAGTTTCAGGGAATAATGAAAAACTGTTTTTT. The encoded protein is CSARVSGNNEKLFF.